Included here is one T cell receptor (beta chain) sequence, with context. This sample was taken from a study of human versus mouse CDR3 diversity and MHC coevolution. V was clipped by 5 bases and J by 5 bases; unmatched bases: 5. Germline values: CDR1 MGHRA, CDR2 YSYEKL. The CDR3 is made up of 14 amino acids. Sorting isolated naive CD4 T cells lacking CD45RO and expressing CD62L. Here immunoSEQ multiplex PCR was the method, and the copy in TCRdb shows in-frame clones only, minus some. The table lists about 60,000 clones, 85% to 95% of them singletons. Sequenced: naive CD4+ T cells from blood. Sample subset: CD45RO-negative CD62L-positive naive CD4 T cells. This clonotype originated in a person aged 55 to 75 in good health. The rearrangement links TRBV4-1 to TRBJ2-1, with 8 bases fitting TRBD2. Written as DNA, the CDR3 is TGCGCCAGCAGCTTTACGGGGGGGGACAATGAGCAGTTCTTC. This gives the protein CASSFTGGDNEQFF.